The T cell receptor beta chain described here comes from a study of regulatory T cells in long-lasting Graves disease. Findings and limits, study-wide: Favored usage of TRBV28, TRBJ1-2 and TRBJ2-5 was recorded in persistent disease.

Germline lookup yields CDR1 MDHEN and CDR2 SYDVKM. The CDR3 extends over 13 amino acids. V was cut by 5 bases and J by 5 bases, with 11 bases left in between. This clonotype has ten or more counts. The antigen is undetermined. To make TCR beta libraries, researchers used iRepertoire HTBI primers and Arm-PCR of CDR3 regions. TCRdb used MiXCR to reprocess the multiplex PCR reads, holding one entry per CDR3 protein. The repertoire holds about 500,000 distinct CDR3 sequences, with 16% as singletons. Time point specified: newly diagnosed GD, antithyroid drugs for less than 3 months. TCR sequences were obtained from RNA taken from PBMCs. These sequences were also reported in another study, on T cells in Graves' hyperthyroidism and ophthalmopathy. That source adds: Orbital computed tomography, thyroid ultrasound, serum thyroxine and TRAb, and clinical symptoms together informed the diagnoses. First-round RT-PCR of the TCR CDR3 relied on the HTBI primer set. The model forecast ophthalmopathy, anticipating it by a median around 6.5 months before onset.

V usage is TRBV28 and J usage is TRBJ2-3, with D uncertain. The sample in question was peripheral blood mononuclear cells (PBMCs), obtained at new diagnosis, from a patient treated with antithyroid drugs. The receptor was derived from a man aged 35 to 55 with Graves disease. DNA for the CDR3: TGTGCCAGCAGTACCCCTGGCGAAGATACGCAGTATTTT. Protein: CASSTPGEDTQYF.